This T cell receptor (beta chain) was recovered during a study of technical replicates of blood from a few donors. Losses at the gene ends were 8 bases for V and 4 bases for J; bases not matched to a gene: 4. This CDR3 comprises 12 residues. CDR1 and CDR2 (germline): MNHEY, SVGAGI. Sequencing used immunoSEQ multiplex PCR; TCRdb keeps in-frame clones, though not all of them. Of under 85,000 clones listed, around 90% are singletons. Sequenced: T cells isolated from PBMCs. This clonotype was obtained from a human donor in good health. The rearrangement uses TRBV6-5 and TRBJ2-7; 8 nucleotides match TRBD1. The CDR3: CASSRTGYEQYF. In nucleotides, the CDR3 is TGTGCCAGCTCGAGGACAGGGTACGAGCAGTACTTC.